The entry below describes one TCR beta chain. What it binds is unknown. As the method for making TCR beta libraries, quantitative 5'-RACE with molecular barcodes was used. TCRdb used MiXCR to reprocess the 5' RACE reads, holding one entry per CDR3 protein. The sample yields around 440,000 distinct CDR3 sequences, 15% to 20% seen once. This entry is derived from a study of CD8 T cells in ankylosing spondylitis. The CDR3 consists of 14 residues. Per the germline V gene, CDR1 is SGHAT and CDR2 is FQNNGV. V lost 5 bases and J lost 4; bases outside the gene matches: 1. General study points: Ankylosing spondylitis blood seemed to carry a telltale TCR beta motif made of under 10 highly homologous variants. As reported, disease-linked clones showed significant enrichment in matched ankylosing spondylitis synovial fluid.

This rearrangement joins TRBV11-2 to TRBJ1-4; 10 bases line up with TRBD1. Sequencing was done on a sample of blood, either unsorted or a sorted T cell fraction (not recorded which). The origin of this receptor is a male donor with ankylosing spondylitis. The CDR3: CASSRDRGNEKLFF. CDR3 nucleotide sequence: TGTGCCAGCAGCCGGGACAGGGGTAATGAAAAACTGTTTTTT.